This is a list of T cell receptor beta chains from one sample in a study of cytomegalovirus exposure and HLA in healthy donors. TCRdb keeps only in-frame clones here, not all; method: immunoSEQ multiplex PCR. This sample has 100,000 to 150,000 clones, with roughly 68% found just once. The sequenced sample was PBMCs. The receptors were sampled from a woman aged 50 to 65 in good health and CMV-seropositive. Each CDR3 is given with its conserved first and last residue. The D gene is left open where the match is weak. The listing skips clone size in some rows; elsewhere it reads once, few, many or a size class.

j_gene: TRBJ2-5; v_gene: TRBV6-5; abundance: NA; d_gene: TRBD2; CDR3nt: TGTGCCAGCAGTTATGGGGTAGCGGGGACTAGAGAGACCCAGTACTTC; CDR3aa: CASSYGVAGTRETQYF
j_gene: TRBJ1-2; v_gene: TRBV19; abundance: NA; d_gene: TRBD1; CDR3nt: TGTGCCAGTAGTATAGGAGGGAGGCAGGGGGACTATGGCTACACCTTC; CDR3aa: CASSIGGRQGDYGYTF
j_gene: TRBJ2-5; v_gene: TRBV7-7; abundance: NA; d_gene: TRBD1; CDR3nt: TGTGCCAGCAGCTCACTTACTGGACAGGGTGGGACCCAGTACTTC; CDR3aa: CASSSLTGQGGTQYF
j_gene: TRBJ1-2; v_gene: TRBV7-9; abundance: NA; d_gene: TRBD1; CDR3nt: TGTGCCAGCAGCCGCCGGACAGGAGATTCATACGGCGATGGCTACACCTTC; CDR3aa: CASSRRTGDSYGDGYTF
j_gene: TRBJ1-1; v_gene: TRBV11-3; abundance: NA; d_gene: TRBD1; CDR3nt: TGTGCCAGCAGCTTTGACAGGGACACTGAAGCTTTCTTT; CDR3aa: CASSFDRDTEAFF
j_gene: TRBJ1-6; v_gene: TRBV7-8; abundance: NA; d_gene: NA; CDR3nt: TGTGCCAGCAGCTTAGACAGGAATAATTCACCCCTCCACTTT; CDR3aa: CASSLDRNNSPLHF
j_gene: TRBJ1-2; v_gene: TRBV27; abundance: few; d_gene: NA; CDR3nt: TGTGCCAGCCAACTTGACAGCAGGGGCCTCTATGGCTACACCTTC; CDR3aa: CASQLDSRGLYGYTF
j_gene: TRBJ2-2; v_gene: TRBV6-1; abundance: NA; d_gene: NA; CDR3nt: TGTGCCAGCCACCCAGGCGGGGAGCTGTTTTTT; CDR3aa: CASHPGGELFF
j_gene: TRBJ2-7; v_gene: TRBV11-1; abundance: NA; d_gene: TRBD2; CDR3nt: TGTGCCAGCAGCCCCGGGGGGTCAGCCTTAACCTACGAGCAGTACTTC; CDR3aa: CASSPGGSALTYEQYF
j_gene: TRBJ1-6; v_gene: TRBV5-1; abundance: NA; d_gene: NA; CDR3nt: TGCGCCAGCAGCCCCGACGGGGGGAATTCACCCCTCCACTTT; CDR3aa: CASSPDGGNSPLHF
j_gene: TRBJ2-7; v_gene: TRBV5-4; abundance: NA; d_gene: NA; CDR3nt: TGTGCCAGCAGCTTGCGGTTGAGCTACGAGCAGTACTTC; CDR3aa: CASSLRLSYEQYF
j_gene: TRBJ1-4; v_gene: TRBV4-2; abundance: NA; d_gene: NA; CDR3nt: TGTGCCAGCAGCCAGGTCAGCGGGACCGATGAAAAACTGTTTTTT; CDR3aa: CASSQVSGTDEKLFF
j_gene: TRBJ2-3; v_gene: TRBV19; abundance: NA; d_gene: TRBD2; CDR3nt: TGTGCCAGTAGACCCGGGACTAGCGGGGGGGCAGATACGCAGTATTTT; CDR3aa: CASRPGTSGGADTQYF
j_gene: TRBJ2-5; v_gene: TRBV7-6; abundance: NA; d_gene: TRBD1; CDR3nt: TGTTCCAGCAGCTCCACCCAGGGACAGGGAAAGACCCAGTACTTC; CDR3aa: CSSSSTQGQGKTQYF
j_gene: TRBJ2-7; v_gene: TRBV7-2; abundance: NA; d_gene: NA; CDR3nt: TGTGCCAGCAGCCTGACGGCAGGGCTCTACGAGCAGTACTTC; CDR3aa: CASSLTAGLYEQYF
j_gene: TRBJ2-5; v_gene: TRBV10-3; abundance: NA; d_gene: TRBD2; CDR3nt: TGTGCCACAGGCGGGGGGGAAAGGGAGACCCAGTACTTC; CDR3aa: CATGGGERETQYF
j_gene: TRBJ1-4; v_gene: TRBV6-6; abundance: once; d_gene: TRBD1; CDR3nt: TGTGCCAGCAGTTCCCCGGACAGGGGAGATGAAAAACTGTTTTTT; CDR3aa: CASSSPDRGDEKLFF
j_gene: TRBJ1-5; v_gene: TRBV18; abundance: NA; d_gene: NA; CDR3nt: TGTGCCAGCTCAAGATCGCAGGCCGGCGATCAGCCCCAGCATTTT; CDR3aa: CASSRSQAGDQPQHF
j_gene: TRBJ2-2; v_gene: TRBV11-3; abundance: NA; d_gene: TRBD1; CDR3nt: TGTGCCAGCAGCCTAGGGACAGGGAACACCGGGGAGCTGTTTTTT; CDR3aa: CASSLGTGNTGELFF
j_gene: TRBJ2-3; v_gene: TRBV18; abundance: few; d_gene: TRBD1; CDR3nt: TGTGCCAGCTCATCTTGGACAGGGGTTGGCACAGATACGCAGTATTTT; CDR3aa: CASSSWTGVGTDTQYF
j_gene: TRBJ2-1; v_gene: TRBV9; abundance: NA; d_gene: TRBD2; CDR3nt: TGTGCCAGCAGCGTCGCCGGGGGCGGGGGGGCTAGTGTTTTCGATGAGCAGTTCTTC; CDR3aa: CASSVAGGGGASVFDEQFF